This is a list of T cell receptor beta chains from one sample in a study of blood T cell repertoires in COVID-19. Clones were read by immunoSEQ multiplex PCR, and TCRdb kept only the in-frame ones, dropping some. The data show around 200,000 clones, around 88% seen once. The sample comprised peripheral blood. These TCRs come from a woman aged 45-60 years with acute or convalescent COVID-19. The CDR3 runs from the conserved cysteine through the conserved F or W. Fields, in order: J gene, V gene, clone size, D gene, CDR3 protein, CDR3 DNA. The D gene is left open where the match is weak. Part of the rows lack a size; the others show once, few, many or a class for expanded clones.

J: TRBJ2-3
V: TRBV24-1
size: NA
D: NA
CDR3: CATSDSLPYVSTDTQYF
DNA: TGTGCCACCAGTGATTCTCTCCCCTATGTGAGCACAGATACGCAGTATTTT

J: TRBJ2-1
V: TRBV4-2
size: NA
D: NA
CDR3: CASTESGGSSSYNEQFF
DNA: TGTGCCAGCACCGAAAGTGGCGGCTCCAGCTCCTACAATGAGCAGTTCTTC

J: TRBJ2-5
V: TRBV30
size: NA
D: TRBD2
CDR3: CAWSVLAGDGETQYF
DNA: TGTGCCTGGAGTGTACTAGCGGGAGATGGAGAGACCCAGTACTTC

J: TRBJ2-7
V: TRBV25-1
size: NA
D: TRBD1
CDR3: CASSVGGARTGGTKQYF
DNA: TGTGCCAGCAGTGTGGGAGGAGCCAGGACAGGGGGGACTAAGCAGTACTTC

J: TRBJ2-1
V: TRBV27
size: NA
D: TRBD2
CDR3: CASSHGGTSGKKNEQFF
DNA: TGTGCCAGCAGCCATGGGGGGACTAGCGGGAAAAAGAATGAGCAGTTCTTC

J: TRBJ2-7
V: TRBV7-2
size: NA
D: TRBD1
CDR3: CASSLEYRGPNEQYF
DNA: TGTGCCAGCAGCTTAGAGTACAGGGGGCCAAACGAGCAGTACTTC

J: TRBJ2-7
V: TRBV24-1
size: NA
D: NA
CDR3: CATSEPSGNSYEQYF
DNA: TGTGCCACCAGTGAACCCTCGGGGAACTCCTACGAGCAGTACTTC

J: TRBJ2-7
V: TRBV6-5
size: few
D: NA
CDR3: CASRAREQYF
DNA: TGTGCCAGCAGAGCAAGAGAGCAGTACTTC

J: TRBJ2-1
V: TRBV7-3
size: NA
D: NA
CDR3: CASSRTGTGYNEQFF
DNA: TGTGCCAGCAGCCGGACCGGGACTGGCTACAATGAGCAGTTCTTC

J: TRBJ1-1
V: TRBV11-1
size: NA
D: NA
CDR3: CASSLIGDGTEAFF
DNA: TGTGCCAGCAGCTTGATAGGGGATGGCACTGAAGCTTTCTTT

J: TRBJ1-5
V: TRBV2
size: NA
D: TRBD1
CDR3: CASGDREQQPQHF
DNA: TGTGCCAGCGGCGACAGGGAACAGCAGCCCCAGCATTTT

J: TRBJ1-2
V: TRBV9
size: NA
D: NA
CDR3: CASSVSQGNGYTF
DNA: TGTGCCAGCAGCGTTAGCCAGGGCAACGGCTACACCTTC

J: TRBJ2-1
V: TRBV23-1
size: NA
D: NA
CDR3: CASLGASRAEKNNEQFF
DNA: TGCGCCAGCCTAGGGGCCAGTAGGGCAGAGAAGAACAATGAGCAGTTCTTC

J: TRBJ2-3
V: TRBV7-3
size: NA
D: NA
CDR3: CASSLLGAGADTQYF
DNA: TGTGCCAGCAGCTTGTTGGGGGCCGGGGCAGATACGCAGTATTTT

J: TRBJ1-1
V: TRBV27
size: NA
D: NA
CDR3: CASSFRGGNTEAFF
DNA: TGTGCCAGCAGTTTCAGGGGCGGAAACACTGAAGCTTTCTTT

J: TRBJ1-6
V: TRBV15
size: NA
D: TRBD1
CDR3: CATSSDRVSPLHF
DNA: TGTGCCACCAGTTCGGACAGGGTATCACCCCTCCACTTT

J: TRBJ1-4
V: TRBV6-5
size: NA
D: NA
CDR3: CASRRGDPEGEKLFF
DNA: TGTGCCAGCAGACGCGGGGATCCCGAGGGGGAAAAACTGTTTTTT

J: TRBJ1-1
V: TRBV28
size: once
D: TRBD1
CDR3: CASSLDRDRGRLNTEAFF
DNA: TGTGCCAGCAGTCTAGATCGGGACAGGGGGCGGCTGAACACTGAAGCTTTCTTT

J: TRBJ2-5
V: TRBV7-2
size: NA
D: TRBD2
CDR3: CASSLAGSAGGETQYF
DNA: TGTGCCAGCAGCTTAGCGGGATCAGCGGGAGGGGAGACCCAGTACTTC

J: TRBJ2-7
V: TRBV10-3
size: NA
D: TRBD2
CDR3: CAISESGAGGFYEQYF
DNA: TGTGCCATCAGTGAGTCCGGGGCGGGAGGGTTCTACGAGCAGTACTTC

J: TRBJ1-4
V: TRBV15
size: few
D: NA
CDR3: CATSRVLGQFGTNEKLFF
DNA: TGTGCCACCAGCAGAGTCCTGGGGCAATTCGGGACTAATGAAAAACTGTTTTTT

J: TRBJ2-1
V: TRBV7-3
size: NA
D: TRBD1
CDR3: CASRKPGQGHEQFF
DNA: TGTGCCAGCAGGAAACCGGGACAGGGTCATGAGCAGTTCTTC

J: TRBJ2-3
V: TRBV28
size: NA
D: TRBD2
CDR3: CASSLAGGSTDTQYF
DNA: TGTGCCAGCAGTTTGGCGGGAGGGAGCACAGATACGCAGTATTTT

J: TRBJ1-5
V: TRBV2
size: NA
D: TRBD1
CDR3: CASSVSRQGGQWGNQPQHF
DNA: TGTGCCAGCAGTGTCTCGAGACAGGGCGGGCAATGGGGCAATCAGCCCCAGCATTTT

J: TRBJ2-7
V: TRBV9
size: NA
D: TRBD2
CDR3: CASSVRAGGKEQYF
DNA: TGTGCCAGCAGCGTAAGAGCGGGAGGAAAGGAGCAGTACTTC

J: TRBJ1-3
V: TRBV29-1
size: NA
D: NA
CDR3: CSVEGDSGNTIYF
DNA: TGCAGCGTTGAGGGAGATTCTGGAAACACCATATATTTT

J: TRBJ2-1
V: TRBV5-1
size: NA
D: NA
CDR3: CASSLGEGYNEQFF
DNA: TGCGCCAGCAGCTTGGGTGAGGGTTACAATGAGCAGTTCTTC

J: TRBJ2-3
V: TRBV28
size: NA
D: NA
CDR3: CASSVRESTDTQYF
DNA: TGTGCCAGCAGTGTTCGGGAGAGCACAGATACGCAGTATTTT

J: TRBJ1-4
V: TRBV11-2
size: NA
D: TRBD1
CDR3: CASGGQGAYGEKLFF
DNA: TGTGCCAGTGGGGGACAGGGGGCGTATGGGGAAAAACTGTTTTTT

J: TRBJ2-1
V: TRBV5-6
size: NA
D: TRBD1
CDR3: CASSPTGTGVNEQFF
DNA: TGTGCCAGCAGCCCAACCGGGACAGGGGTCAATGAGCAGTTCTTC

J: TRBJ2-7
V: TRBV6-5
size: NA
D: NA
CDR3: CASSYAGLSYEQYF
DNA: TGTGCCAGCAGTTATGCGGGACTCTCCTACGAGCAGTACTTC

J: TRBJ2-3
V: TRBV24-1
size: NA
D: NA
CDR3: CATSDSSEYTDTQYF
DNA: TGTGCCACCAGTGACTCAAGCGAATACACAGATACGCAGTATTTT

J: TRBJ1-5
V: TRBV28
size: NA
D: TRBD1
CDR3: CASSEDRGNSNQPQHF
DNA: TGTGCCAGCAGTGAGGACAGGGGAAATAGCAATCAGCCCCAGCATTTT

J: TRBJ2-7
V: TRBV11-3
size: NA
D: NA
CDR3: CASSPGLPYYEQYF
DNA: TGTGCCAGCAGCCCTGGACTCCCCTACTACGAGCAGTACTTC

J: TRBJ1-1
V: TRBV7-2
size: once
D: NA
CDR3: CASSLSHQGTEAFF
DNA: TGTGCCAGCAGCCTAAGCCACCAGGGAACTGAAGCTTTCTTT

J: TRBJ1-6
V: TRBV11-2
size: NA
D: NA
CDR3: CASSLGSSHTGDRDSPLHF
DNA: TGTGCCAGCAGCTTAGGTAGCTCGCATACGGGGGATAGGGATTCACCCCTCCACTTT

J: TRBJ2-2
V: TRBV3-1/TRBV3-2
size: once
D: TRBD2
CDR3: CASSLRLAGSSGELFF
DNA: TGTGCCAGCAGCCTGAGACTAGCGGGTAGCTCCGGGGAGCTGTTTTTT

J: TRBJ1-6
V: TRBV10-2
size: NA
D: NA
CDR3: CASTSGQNFNSPLHF
DNA: TGCGCCAGCACCTCCGGACAGAACTTTAATTCACCCCTCCACTTT

J: TRBJ2-5
V: TRBV24-1
size: NA
D: NA
CDR3: CATSDSGEGETQYF
DNA: TGTGCCACCAGTGATTCAGGGGAAGGAGAGACCCAGTACTTC

J: TRBJ2-1
V: TRBV3-1/TRBV3-2
size: few
D: NA
CDR3: CASSRGNYEQFF
DNA: TGTGCCAGCAGCCGCGGGAACTATGAGCAGTTCTTC

J: TRBJ2-6
V: TRBV13
size: few
D: NA
CDR3: CASSIGQPFISGANVLTF
DNA: TGTGCCAGCAGCATAGGACAGCCATTTATCTCTGGGGCCAACGTCCTGACTTTC

J: TRBJ2-7
V: TRBV9
size: NA
D: TRBD2
CDR3: CASSVDGREGSYEQYF
DNA: TGTGCCAGCAGCGTAGACGGGCGGGAGGGCTCCTACGAGCAGTACTTC

J: TRBJ1-1
V: TRBV19
size: NA
D: NA
CDR3: CASSIIGAGSPEAFF
DNA: TGTGCCAGTAGTATTATTGGCGCGGGAAGTCCTGAAGCTTTCTTT

J: TRBJ2-7
V: TRBV9
size: once
D: TRBD2
CDR3: CASSLGSSGPSYEQYF
DNA: TGTGCCAGCAGCCTAGGGAGTAGCGGGCCTTCCTACGAGCAGTACTTC

J: TRBJ1-5
V: TRBV5-6
size: NA
D: NA
CDR3: CASSLGAQPQHF
DNA: TGTGCCAGCAGCCTGGGGGCTCAGCCCCAGCATTTT

J: TRBJ2-7
V: TRBV5-4
size: NA
D: TRBD2
CDR3: CASSFSGRIAVEQYF
DNA: TGTGCCAGCAGCTTTAGCGGGAGAATCGCGGTCGAGCAGTACTTC

J: TRBJ2-7
V: TRBV27
size: NA
D: NA
CDR3: CASRGGLEHYEQYF
DNA: TGTGCCAGCAGGGGGGGTCTAGAGCACTACGAGCAGTACTTC

J: TRBJ1-6
V: TRBV10-1
size: NA
D: NA
CDR3: CASSEQINSPLHF
DNA: TGCGCCAGCAGTGAACAGATCAATTCACCCCTCCACTTT

J: TRBJ2-1
V: TRBV6-5
size: NA
D: TRBD1
CDR3: CASDRGPSNEQFF
DNA: TGTGCCAGCGATAGGGGGCCATCCAATGAGCAGTTCTTC

J: TRBJ1-5
V: TRBV28
size: NA
D: TRBD1
CDR3: CATQPGTGNNQPQHF
DNA: TGTGCCACTCAACCTGGGACAGGAAACAATCAGCCCCAGCATTTT